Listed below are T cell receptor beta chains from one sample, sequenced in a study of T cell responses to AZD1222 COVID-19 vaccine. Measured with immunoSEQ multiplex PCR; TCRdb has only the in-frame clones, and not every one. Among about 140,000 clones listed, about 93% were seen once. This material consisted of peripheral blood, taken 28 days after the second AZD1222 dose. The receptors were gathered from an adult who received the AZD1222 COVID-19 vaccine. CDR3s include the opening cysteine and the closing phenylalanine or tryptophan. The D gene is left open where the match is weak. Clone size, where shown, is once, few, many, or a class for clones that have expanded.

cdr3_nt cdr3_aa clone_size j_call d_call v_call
TGTGCCAGCAGTGAACAGGGGTGGGGAGGAAACTATGGCTACACCTTC CASSEQGWGGNYGYTF . TRBJ1-2 . TRBV2
TGTGCCAGCAGTTTATCGGGTTATGGCTACACCTTC CASSLSGYGYTF . TRBJ1-2 . TRBV28
TGTGCCAGCAGTTTGGGTTCTGGGTCTGGAAACACCATATATTTT CASSLGSGSGNTIYF . TRBJ1-3 . TRBV28
TGTGCCACCCACTCTCAGGGGGGCTACGAGCAGTACTTC CATHSQGGYEQYF . TRBJ2-7 . TRBV28
TGTGCCAGCAGTGAGCTGGGCGGAAATAATTCACCCCTCCACTTT CASSELGGNNSPLHF once TRBJ1-6 . TRBV6-1
TGTGCCAGCTCACCACCGAGTACCGACAATGAGCAGTTCTTC CASSPPSTDNEQFF . TRBJ2-1 . TRBV18
TGTGCCACCAGTGATCGGGACAGGGAGACCGGGGAGCTGTTTTTT CATSDRDRETGELFF . TRBJ2-2 TRBD1 TRBV24-1
TGTGCCAGCAGCTTGGCCCGGTGGTCGGAGCAGTACTTC CASSLARWSEQYF once TRBJ2-7 . TRBV5-6
TGTGCCAGCAGACCGGACAGACTAGGAAATCAGCCCCAGCATTTT CASRPDRLGNQPQHF . TRBJ1-5 . TRBV6-6
TGTGCCAGCGGAGCCTCCCGTGGGGACCAGTACTTC CASGASRGDQYF . TRBJ2-5 . TRBV6-6
TGCGCCAGCAGCTTGGAACGGGCCAGGGCCGAGACCCAGTACTTC CASSLERARAETQYF . TRBJ2-5 . TRBV5-1
TGTGCCAGCAGCTACACAGGGAGTTCGATCCCCCTCCACTTT CASSYTGSSIPLHF . TRBJ1-6 . TRBV7-9
TGTGCCAGCAGCTTAGCCCCAGCGGGTTCAGTGTCGGAGACCCAGTACTTC CASSLAPAGSVSETQYF . TRBJ2-5 . TRBV7-6
TGTGCCAGCAGCTTAATCGGGGGCGAAGCTTTCTTT CASSLIGGEAFF . TRBJ1-1 . TRBV12-3/TRBV12-4
TGTGCCAGCAGCTTACAGTCAGATACGCAGTATTTT CASSLQSDTQYF . TRBJ2-3 . TRBV7-2
TGTGCCAGCAGCTTCTCAGGGGGCGGGGGTACTGAAGCTTTCTTT CASSFSGGGGTEAFF once TRBJ1-1 TRBD1 TRBV7-9
TGTGCCAGCAGTTTGATCGGCCCCGGACGGCTCATGAACACTGAAGCTTTCTTT CASSLIGPGRLMNTEAFF . TRBJ1-1 . TRBV27
TGTGCCAGCCACAATTCGGGGGGCCGGGGCACCGGGGAGCTGTTTTTT CASHNSGGRGTGELFF . TRBJ2-2 . TRBV6-6
TGTGCCAGTAGGCTAAGCTCCTATAATTCACCCCTCCACTTT CASRLSSYNSPLHF . TRBJ1-6 . TRBV19
TGTGCCAGCGGGGGGCGGGACACCGGGGAGCTGTTTTTT CASGGRDTGELFF . TRBJ2-2 . TRBV9
TGTGCCAGTAACCTCGAGGGGATCCCCTATGGCTACACCTTC CASNLEGIPYGYTF . TRBJ1-2 . TRBV19
TGTGCCAGCAGCTTAGACTGGACTTCGGGGCCCCAGCATTTT CASSLDWTSGPQHF . TRBJ1-5 . TRBV7-9
TGTGCCAGCAGCTCGGAGATCGGACAGGGAAAACCCTATAATTCACCCCTCCACTTT CASSSEIGQGKPYNSPLHF . TRBJ1-6 TRBD1 TRBV5-8
TGTGCCAGCAGCCCCCCCGGGGGGGTGTTTGGAAACACCATATATTTT CASSPPGGVFGNTIYF . TRBJ1-3 . TRBV7-6
TGCGCCAGCAGCCAAGGGGGACAGGGAAATACCGGGGAGCTGTTTTTT CASSQGGQGNTGELFF . TRBJ2-2 TRBD1 TRBV4-3
TGTGCCAGCAGCCCGGGGGTCGGGTACGAGCAGTACTTC CASSPGVGYEQYF . TRBJ2-7 . TRBV3-1/TRBV3-2
TGTGCCAGCAGTTTGATGTCCTATGGCTACACCTTC CASSLMSYGYTF . TRBJ1-2 . TRBV28
TGTGCCAGCTCCTCGAGGGCGCCGACACCCCTCCACTTT CASSSRAPTPLHF . TRBJ1-6 . TRBV6-6
TGTGCCAGCACAGGGACAGGACACAATGAGCAGTTCTTC CASTGTGHNEQFF few TRBJ2-1 TRBD1 TRBV7-2
TGTGCCTGGAGGAGGCAGGGGACTGGAAACACCATATATTTT CAWRRQGTGNTIYF . TRBJ1-3 . TRBV30
TGTGCCAGCAGCTTTGAGGGATACGAGCAGTACTTC CASSFEGYEQYF . TRBJ2-7 . TRBV5-8
TGTGCCAGTGGGACAGGGACCGGCTACACCTTC CASGTGTGYTF . TRBJ1-2 TRBD1 TRBV19
TGCGCCAGCAGCCAAGGACCGATACAGGGGGCATTTAGCAATCAGCCCCAGCATTTT CASSQGPIQGAFSNQPQHF . TRBJ1-5 TRBD1 TRBV4-1
TGTGCCAGCAGCCAACCTGGGGAAGGGGCGAGAGGAAACACCATATATTTT CASSQPGEGARGNTIYF . TRBJ1-3 . TRBV4-2
TGTGCCAGCTCACCACCCGACGTAGCCGAGCAGTACTTC CASSPPDVAEQYF few TRBJ2-7 . TRBV18
TGTGCCTGGAGTGATCAGGTGGGGGTAGCCGGGGAGCTGTTTTTT CAWSDQVGVAGELFF . TRBJ2-2 . TRBV30
TGTGCCAGCTCACCCCAGGGGGATTCACCCCTCCACTTT CASSPQGDSPLHF . TRBJ1-6 TRBD1 TRBV18
TGTGCCAGCTCGTGGGGGTATAATTCACCCCTCCACTTT CASSWGYNSPLHF . TRBJ1-6 . TRBV14
TGTGCCAGCAGTTTGGGCTCTGAGCAGTACTTC CASSLGSEQYF . TRBJ2-7 . TRBV28
TGTGCCAGCAGTTTAGCAGCCTACTACGAGCAGTACTTC CASSLAAYYEQYF . TRBJ2-7 . TRBV27
TGTGCCACCAGATACACCGGGGAGCTGTTTTTT CATRYTGELFF . TRBJ2-2 . TRBV24-1
TGTGCCAGCAGCTTGGTGTCTTTTCGGGGCTACACCTTC CASSLVSFRGYTF once TRBJ1-2 . TRBV5-6
TGCGCCAGCAGCCATGGCCGGACTAGCGGGGGGGGTACCGGGGAGCTGTTTTTT CASSHGRTSGGGTGELFF . TRBJ2-2 TRBD2 TRBV4-3
TGTGCCAGCAGCTTAGGGACAGGGAAGAACTATGGCTACACCTTC CASSLGTGKNYGYTF . TRBJ1-2 TRBD1 TRBV7-2
TGTGCCTGGACCCGCCCGGGGGGGGGAGCCCACTTTAATGAAAAACTGTTTTTT CAWTRPGGGAHFNEKLFF . TRBJ1-4 . TRBV30
TGTGCCAGCAGCTTAGATTATGCTAGCATAGGCACCGGGGAGCTGTTTTTT CASSLDYASIGTGELFF . TRBJ2-2 . TRBV7-2
TGCGCCAGCAGCCAAGCGGGCGGCTACACCTTC CASSQAGGYTF . TRBJ1-2 . TRBV4-1
TGTGCCTGGTCTCCCCTCAACACTGAAGCTTTCTTT CAWSPLNTEAFF once TRBJ1-1 . TRBV30
TGTGCCAGCAGTTACGGTGGGAAGCAGCCCCAGCATTTT CASSYGGKQPQHF . TRBJ1-5 . TRBV6-5
TGTGCCATCAGGGTGGGGGGGTTATCGGAGAATGAGCAGTTCTTC CAIRVGGLSENEQFF . TRBJ2-1 TRBD2 TRBV10-3
TGCGCCAGCAGCCCCCAAGGGAACAGGGGGACTGAAGCTTTCTTT CASSPQGNRGTEAFF . TRBJ1-1 TRBD1 TRBV4-1
TGTGCCACCAGCAGAGTTCGGGACAGGGACTACAATGAGCAGTTCTTC CATSRVRDRDYNEQFF once TRBJ2-1 TRBD1 TRBV15
TGCGCCAGCAGCCAGACAGGGCGATCCAATCAGCCCCAGCATTTT CASSQTGRSNQPQHF . TRBJ1-5 TRBD1 TRBV4-1
TGTGCCAGCAGTGTAACAGGGGCACGAATGAACACTGAAGCTTTCTTT CASSVTGARMNTEAFF . TRBJ1-1 TRBD1 TRBV28
TGTGCCAGCAGCCAAGTTGCGTACGAGCAGTACTTC CASSQVAYEQYF . TRBJ2-7 . TRBV3-1/TRBV3-2
TGTGCCAGCAGTTCGAACTCTGGAAACACCATATATTTT CASSSNSGNTIYF . TRBJ1-3 . TRBV11-3
TGTGCCAGCAGCCCTTCGACGGGGGAGGGCAATCAGCCCCAGCATTTT CASSPSTGEGNQPQHF . TRBJ1-5 . TRBV2